This T cell receptor beta chain derives from a study of cytomegalovirus exposure and HLA in healthy donors. Study results and caveats: Diagnosis of cytomegalovirus status made by the classifier reportedly showed high specificity and sensitivity. In vitro, a few CMV-associated chains proved specific for CMV antigens. As a later analysis showed, a missense DCLRE1C variant was linked to trimming of TCR beta V- and J-genes.

The PCR made use of 60 Vbeta and 13 Jbeta primers. Here immunoSEQ multiplex PCR was the method, and the copy in TCRdb shows in-frame clones only, minus some. The table has over 150,000 clones, 75% to 90% seen once. The CDR3 runs 14 residues. The germline V gene encodes CDR1 LNHNV and CDR2 YYDKDF (reference sequence). With 8 bases clipped from V and 2 bases from J, the junction kept 7 bases outside the gene matches. Of note for this clone: The antigen is undetermined.

The chain employs TRBV15 and TRBJ1-2; TRBD1 matches at 8 bases. The material sequenced was PBMCs. This TCR was sampled from a young man in good health and CMV-seronegative. The CDR3 DNA is TGTGCCACCGCCCAAGACAGGGGAAACTATGGCTACACCTTC. Its translation: CATAQDRGNYGYTF. Combining the CDR3 with reference TRBV15 and TRBJ1-2 gives the whole variable domain DAMVIQNPRYQVTQFGKPVTLSCSQTLNHNVMYWYQQKSSQAPKLLFHYYDKDFNNEADTPDNFQSRRPNTSFCFLDIRSPGLGDTAMYLCATAQDRGNYGYTFGSGTRLTVV.